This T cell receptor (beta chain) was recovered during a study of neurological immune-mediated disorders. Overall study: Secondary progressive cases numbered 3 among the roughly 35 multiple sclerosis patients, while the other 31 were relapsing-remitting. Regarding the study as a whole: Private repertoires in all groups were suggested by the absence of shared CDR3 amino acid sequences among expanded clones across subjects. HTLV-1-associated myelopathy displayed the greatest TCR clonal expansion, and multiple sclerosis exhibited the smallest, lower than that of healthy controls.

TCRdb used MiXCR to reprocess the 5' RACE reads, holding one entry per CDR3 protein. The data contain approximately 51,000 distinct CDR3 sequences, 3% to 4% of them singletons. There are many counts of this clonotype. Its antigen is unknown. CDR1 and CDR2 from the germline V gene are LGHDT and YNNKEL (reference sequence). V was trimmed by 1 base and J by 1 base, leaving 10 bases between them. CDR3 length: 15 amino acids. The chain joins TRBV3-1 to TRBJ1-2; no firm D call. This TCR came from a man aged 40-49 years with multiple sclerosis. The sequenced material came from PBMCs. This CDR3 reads CASSQGTAGNYGYTF. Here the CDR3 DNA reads TGTGCCAGCAGCCAAGGGACCGCCGGTAACTATGGCTACACCTTC.